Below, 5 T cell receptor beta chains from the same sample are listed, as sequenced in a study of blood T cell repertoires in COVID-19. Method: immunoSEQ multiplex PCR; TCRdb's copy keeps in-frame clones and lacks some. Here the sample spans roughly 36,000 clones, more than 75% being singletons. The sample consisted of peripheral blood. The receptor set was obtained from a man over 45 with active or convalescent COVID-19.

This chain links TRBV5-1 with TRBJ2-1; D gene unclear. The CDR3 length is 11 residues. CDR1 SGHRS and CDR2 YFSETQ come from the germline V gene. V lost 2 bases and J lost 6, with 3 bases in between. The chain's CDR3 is CASSFSNEQFF. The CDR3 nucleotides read TGCGCCAGCAGCTTCTCCAATGAGCAGTTCTTC.

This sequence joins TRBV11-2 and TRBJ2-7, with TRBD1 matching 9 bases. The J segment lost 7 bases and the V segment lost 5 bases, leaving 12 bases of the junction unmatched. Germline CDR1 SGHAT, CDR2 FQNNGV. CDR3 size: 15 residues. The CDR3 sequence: CASSLQQGAFLEQYF. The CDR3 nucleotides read TGTGCCAGCAGCCTCCAACAGGGGGCTTTCTTGGAGCAGTACTTC. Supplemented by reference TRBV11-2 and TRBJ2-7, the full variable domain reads EAGVAQSPRYKIIEKRQSVAFWCNPISGHATLYWYQQILGQGPKLLIQFQNNGVVDDSQLPKDRFSAERLKGVDSTLKIQPAKLEDSAVYLCASSLQQGAFLEQYFGPGTRLTVT.

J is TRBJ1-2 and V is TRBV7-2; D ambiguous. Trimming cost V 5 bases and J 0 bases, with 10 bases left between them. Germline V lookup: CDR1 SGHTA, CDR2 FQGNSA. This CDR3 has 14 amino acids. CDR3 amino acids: CASSIGRANYGYTF. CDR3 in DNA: TGTGCCAGCAGCATAGGGAGAGCTAACTATGGCTACACCTTC.

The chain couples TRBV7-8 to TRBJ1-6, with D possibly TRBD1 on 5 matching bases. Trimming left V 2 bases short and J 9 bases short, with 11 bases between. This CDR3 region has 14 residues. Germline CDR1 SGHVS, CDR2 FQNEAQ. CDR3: CASSLIGDSSPLHF. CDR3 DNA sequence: TGTGCCAGCAGCTTAATAGGCGACAGTTCACCCCTCCACTTT.

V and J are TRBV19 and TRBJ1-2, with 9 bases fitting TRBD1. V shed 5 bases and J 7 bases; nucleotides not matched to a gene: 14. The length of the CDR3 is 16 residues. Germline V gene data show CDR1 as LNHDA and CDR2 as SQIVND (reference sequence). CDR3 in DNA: TGTGCCAGTAGTCCGGGACAGGGTATCGCTCCGGGTGGCTACACCTTC. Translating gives CASSPGQGIAPGGYTF.